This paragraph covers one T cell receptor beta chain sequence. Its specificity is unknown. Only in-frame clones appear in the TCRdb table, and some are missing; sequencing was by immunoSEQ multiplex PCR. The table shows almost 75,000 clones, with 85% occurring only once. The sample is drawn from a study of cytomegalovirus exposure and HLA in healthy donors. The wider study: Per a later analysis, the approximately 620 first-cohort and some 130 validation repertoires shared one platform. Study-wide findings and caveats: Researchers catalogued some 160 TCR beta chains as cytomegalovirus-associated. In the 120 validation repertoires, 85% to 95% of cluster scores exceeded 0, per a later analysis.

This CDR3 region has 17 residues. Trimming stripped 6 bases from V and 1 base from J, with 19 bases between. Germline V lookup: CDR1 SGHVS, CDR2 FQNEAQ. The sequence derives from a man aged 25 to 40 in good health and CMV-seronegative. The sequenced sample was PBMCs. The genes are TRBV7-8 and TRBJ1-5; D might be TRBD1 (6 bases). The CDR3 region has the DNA TGTGCCAGCAGGGCGGGGGCGCGGAGTCTAAGCAATCAGCCCCAGCATTTT. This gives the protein CASRAGARSLSNQPQHF.